This is a list of T cell receptor beta chains from one sample in a study of cytomegalovirus exposure and HLA in healthy donors. Some clones are missing from TCRdb's copy, which holds only in-frame ones; the method was immunoSEQ multiplex PCR. The table has 160,000 or so clones, roughly 80% seen once. The specimen was PBMCs. The receptor source for this set is a man in his thirties or forties in good health and CMV-seropositive. Both conserved end residues are part of each CDR3. The order of the fields is clone size, J gene, V gene, D gene, CDR3 DNA, CDR3 protein. D genes are given only for firm matches. Clone size is stated in some rows and not others, as once, few, many or a class when expanded.

size: -; J: TRBJ2-7; V: TRBV4-3; D: -; DNA: TGCGCCAGCAGCCAACTCTGGGCCCCCTCCTACGAGCAGTACTTC; CDR3: CASSQLWAPSYEQYF
size: -; J: TRBJ1-2; V: TRBV28; D: -; DNA: TGTGCCAGCAGGGTCCCGGATGGCTACACCTTC; CDR3: CASRVPDGYTF
size: -; J: TRBJ2-2; V: TRBV7-9; D: TRBD2; DNA: TGTGCCAGCAGCTTCGGACTAGCGGGGGACACCGGGGAGCTGTTTTTT; CDR3: CASSFGLAGDTGELFF
size: -; J: TRBJ2-5; V: TRBV5-1; D: -; DNA: TGCGCCAGCAGCTTCTCTGGGGGGGGCCCCGAGACCCAGTACTTC; CDR3: CASSFSGGGPETQYF
size: few; J: TRBJ2-5; V: TRBV4-1; D: -; DNA: TGCGCCAGCAGCCAGAGGCCCCAGACGGGCCAAGAGACCCAGTACTTC; CDR3: CASSQRPQTGQETQYF
size: -; J: TRBJ1-1; V: TRBV6-5; D: -; DNA: TGTGCCAGCAGTCCGACCGGGACACTGAACACTGAAGCTTTCTTT; CDR3: CASSPTGTLNTEAFF
size: -; J: TRBJ1-6; V: TRBV10-3; D: -; DNA: TGTGCCATCAGCGCCGGGACACTATGGGACTTT; CDR3: CAISAGTLWDF
size: -; J: TRBJ2-7; V: TRBV30; D: -; DNA: TGTGCCTGGAGAACGGGGACCTACGAGCAGTACTTC; CDR3: CAWRTGTYEQYF
size: -; J: TRBJ2-1; V: TRBV5-1; D: TRBD2; DNA: TGCGCCAGCAGGTCTGGGACTAGCGGAGTCAATGAGCAGTTCTTC; CDR3: CASRSGTSGVNEQFF
size: few; J: TRBJ1-1; V: TRBV28; D: -; DNA: TGTGCCAGCAGGCTAGGAGGGAGGAGCAGTGAAGCTTTCTTT; CDR3: CASRLGGRSSEAFF
size: few; J: TRBJ2-7; V: TRBV6-1; D: TRBD2; DNA: TGTGCCAGACCCCTTCGCGGGAGACCCTACGAGCAGTACTTC; CDR3: CARPLRGRPYEQYF
size: -; J: TRBJ2-5; V: TRBV6-6; D: TRBD2; DNA: TGTGCCAGCAGTAGGGGACTACCTGCTTACGAGACCCAGTACTTC; CDR3: CASSRGLPAYETQYF
size: -; J: TRBJ2-1; V: TRBV7-3; D: TRBD1; DNA: TGTGCCAGCAGCTTAGAGGGGACAGGGAGCTACAATGAGCAGTTCTTC; CDR3: CASSLEGTGSYNEQFF
size: -; J: TRBJ1-4; V: TRBV2; D: -; DNA: TGTGCCAGCAGAGCTGAAGATTTGTTTTTT; CDR3: CASRAEDLFF
size: -; J: TRBJ1-5; V: TRBV6-6; D: -; DNA: TGTGCCAGCAGCCAGAATAGCAATCAGCCCCAGCATTTT; CDR3: CASSQNSNQPQHF
size: -; J: TRBJ1-4; V: TRBV5-4; D: TRBD1; DNA: TGTGCCAGCAGCTCGAGGACAGGGGTGGATGAAAAACTGTTTTTT; CDR3: CASSSRTGVDEKLFF
size: -; J: TRBJ2-2; V: TRBV27; D: -; DNA: TGTGCCAGCAGTCCCAGGGGTACCGGGGAGCTGTTTTTT; CDR3: CASSPRGTGELFF
size: -; J: TRBJ2-1; V: TRBV5-4; D: -; DNA: TGTGCCAGCAGAGGACAGTCCAGCTCCTACAATGAGCAGTTCTTC; CDR3: CASRGQSSSYNEQFF
size: few; J: TRBJ2-7; V: TRBV6-5; D: -; DNA: TGTGCCAGCAGTGACCAGGTCTTCGAGCAGTACTTC; CDR3: CASSDQVFEQYF
size: -; J: TRBJ1-3; V: TRBV6-1; D: -; DNA: TGTGCCAGCAGTGAACCGGGGGGGTCTGGAAACACCATATATTTT; CDR3: CASSEPGGSGNTIYF
size: few; J: TRBJ2-1; V: TRBV18; D: TRBD1; DNA: TGTGCCAGCTCACCACCGAAGGGGTCAGGGGGCAAAAGGAATGAGCAGTTCTTC; CDR3: CASSPPKGSGGKRNEQFF
size: -; J: TRBJ2-3; V: TRBV11-2; D: TRBD1; DNA: TGTGCCAGCAGCTTAGTGGGGCAGGGGGCGGAGGCAGATACGCAGTATTTT; CDR3: CASSLVGQGAEADTQYF
size: -; J: TRBJ1-5; V: TRBV10-3; D: -; DNA: TGTGCCATCAGGTCAGGGATGTTTAGCAATCAGCCCCAGCATTTT; CDR3: CAIRSGMFSNQPQHF
size: once; J: TRBJ2-7; V: TRBV6-1; D: -; DNA: TGTGCCAGCAGTCTGGCAGGTTTATCCTACGAGCAGTACTTC; CDR3: CASSLAGLSYEQYF
size: -; J: TRBJ1-4; V: TRBV5-1; D: TRBD1; DNA: TGCGCCAGCAGCCCGAGGACAGGGGATGAAAAACTGTTTTTT; CDR3: CASSPRTGDEKLFF
size: -; J: TRBJ2-1; V: TRBV11-2; D: -; DNA: TGTGCCAGCAGCTTAGATCCAGACAATGAGCAGTTCTTC; CDR3: CASSLDPDNEQFF
size: few; J: TRBJ2-3; V: TRBV10-3; D: TRBD2; DNA: TGTGCCATCAGTGGACCAGGACTAGCGGCTCATACGCAGTATTTT; CDR3: CAISGPGLAAHTQYF
size: -; J: TRBJ2-5; V: TRBV18; D: -; DNA: TGTGCCAGCTCACCAACTAGCTTGCAAGAGACCCAGTACTTC; CDR3: CASSPTSLQETQYF
size: -; J: TRBJ2-4; V: TRBV6-1; D: TRBD1; DNA: TGTGCCAGCAGTGCCTCCGGACAGGGGCTAGCCAAAAACATTCAGTACTTC; CDR3: CASSASGQGLAKNIQYF
size: -; J: TRBJ1-1; V: TRBV10-1; D: TRBD1; DNA: TGCGCCAGCAGCCGACAGGGAAAAAACACTGAAGCTTTCTTT; CDR3: CASSRQGKNTEAFF
size: -; J: TRBJ1-2; V: TRBV5-6; D: TRBD1; DNA: TGTGCCAGCAGCACGGTCGGGACAGTTAACTATGGCTACACCTTC; CDR3: CASSTVGTVNYGYTF
size: once; J: TRBJ2-2; V: TRBV9; D: TRBD1; DNA: TGTGCCAGCAGCGGCCAGGGGGAGAGGACCGGGGAGCTGTTTTTT; CDR3: CASSGQGERTGELFF
size: -; J: TRBJ2-3; V: TRBV2; D: TRBD2; DNA: TGTGCCAGCAGTGAATTGGGACTAGCCAATAAGCCCAGACCAGATACGCAGTATTTT; CDR3: CASSELGLANKPRPDTQYF
size: -; J: TRBJ2-7; V: TRBV4-1; D: TRBD2; DNA: TGCGCCAGCAGCTCCTGGGCGGGGGGTTACGAGCAGTACTTC; CDR3: CASSSWAGGYEQYF
size: few; J: TRBJ1-4; V: TRBV15; D: TRBD1; DNA: TGTGCCACCAGCGCCGGATTGATGCAACAGGGGAATGAAAAACTGTTTTTT; CDR3: CATSAGLMQQGNEKLFF
size: -; J: TRBJ2-3; V: TRBV7-8; D: -; DNA: TGTGCCAGCAGAGCCCGGGAAGGCACAGATACGCAGTATTTT; CDR3: CASRAREGTDTQYF